Presented here are 4 T cell receptor beta chains from one specimen sequenced in a study of graft-versus-host responses after intestinal transplantation (dated by TCRdb to the early 2020s). To prepare the library, the immunoSEQ multiplex PCR assay was applied. TCRdb provides this immuneACCESS table in a form limited to in-frame rearrangements. Some clones are lacking; in checked studies, under half of them reflect an unresolved V gene, and why the rest are absent is not known. This sample comprises approximately 54,000 clones, about 89% of them detected only once. The ten largest make up approximately 5.5% of the sample. The source was PBMCs, collected about 93 weeks after intestinal transplant. These TCRs come from a human patient who received an intestinal transplant, so some T cells may come from the graft donor.

V and J are TRBV19 and TRBJ1-5; D remains ambiguous. Germline assignment: CDR1 LNHDA and CDR2 SQIVND (reference sequence). CDR3 length: 13 residues. The V end was cut by 5 bases, the J end by 7 bases, with 12 bases between. The DNA for the CDR3 is TGTGCCAGTAGTCTCCCCGGTGACCAGCCCCAGCATTTT. It specifies CASSLPGDQPQHF.

The chain carries TRBV4-1 and TRBJ2-5; the D call may be TRBD1 or TRBD2 (5 bases each). V was shortened by 1 base and J by 3 bases, with 12 bases between the two germline ends. The CDR3 covers 15 residues. The germline V gene has CDR1 MGHRA and CDR2 YSYEKL. Here the CDR3 reads CASSQGEGTKETQYF. CDR3 coding DNA: TGCGCCAGCAGCCAAGGAGAAGGGACGAAAGAGACCCAGTACTTC.

The J gene is TRBJ1-1, the V gene TRBV2, with a possible D match to TRBD1 (5 bases). The germline V gene has CDR1 SNHLY and CDR2 FYNNEI. The CDR3 is 12 amino acids. CDR3 in amino acids: CTRARGPTEAFF. The CDR3 nucleotides read TGTACTAGGGCAAGGGGTCCAACTGAAGCTTTCTTT. Complete variable domain (other parts from reference TRBV2 and TRBJ1-1): EPEVTQTPSHQVTQMGQEVILRCVPISNHLYFYWYRQILGQKVEFLVSFYNNEISEKSEIFDDQFSVERPDGSNFTLKIRSTKLEDSAMYFCTRARGPTEAFFGQGTRLTVV.

The J gene is TRBJ1-4, the V gene TRBV7-9; 9 bases map to TRBD1. Germline assignment: CDR1 SEHNR and CDR2 FQNEAQ (reference sequence). The junction had 5 bases not matched to a gene; V was cut back by 5 bases and J by 7 bases. CDR3 length equals 14 residues. The CDR3 loop is CASSAGQGPEKLFF. CDR3 DNA: TGTGCCAGCAGCGCCGGACAGGGGCCTGAAAAACTGTTTTTT.